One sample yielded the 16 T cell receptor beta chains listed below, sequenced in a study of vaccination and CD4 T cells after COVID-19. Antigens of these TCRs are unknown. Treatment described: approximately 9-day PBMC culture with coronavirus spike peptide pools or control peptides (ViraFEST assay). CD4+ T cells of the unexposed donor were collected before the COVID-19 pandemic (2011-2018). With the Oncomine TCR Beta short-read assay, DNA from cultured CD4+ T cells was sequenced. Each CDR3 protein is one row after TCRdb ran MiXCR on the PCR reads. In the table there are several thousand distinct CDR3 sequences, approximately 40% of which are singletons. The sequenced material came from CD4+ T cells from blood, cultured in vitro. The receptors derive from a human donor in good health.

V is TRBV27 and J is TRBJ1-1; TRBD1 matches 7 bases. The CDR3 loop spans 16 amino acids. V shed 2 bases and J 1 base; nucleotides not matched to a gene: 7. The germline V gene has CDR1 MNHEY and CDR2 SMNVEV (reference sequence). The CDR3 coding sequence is TGTGCCAGCAGTTTAGCTTGGGACAGATCGAACACTGAAGCTTTCTTT. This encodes CASSLAWDRSNTEAFF.

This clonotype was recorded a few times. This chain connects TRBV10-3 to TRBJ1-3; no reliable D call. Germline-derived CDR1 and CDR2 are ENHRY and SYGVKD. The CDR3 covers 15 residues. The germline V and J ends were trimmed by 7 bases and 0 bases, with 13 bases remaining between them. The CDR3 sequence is CAITQGPSSGNTIYF. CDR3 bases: TGTGCCATCACCCAAGGGCCCAGCTCTGGAAACACCATATATTTT.

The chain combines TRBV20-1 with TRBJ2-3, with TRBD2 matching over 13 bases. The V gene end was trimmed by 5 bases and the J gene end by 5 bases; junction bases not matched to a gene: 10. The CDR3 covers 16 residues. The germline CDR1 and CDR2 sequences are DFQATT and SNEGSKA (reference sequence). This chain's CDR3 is CSADGLAGVRGDTQYF. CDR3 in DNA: TGCAGTGCTGACGGACTAGCGGGGGTCCGTGGAGATACGCAGTATTTT.

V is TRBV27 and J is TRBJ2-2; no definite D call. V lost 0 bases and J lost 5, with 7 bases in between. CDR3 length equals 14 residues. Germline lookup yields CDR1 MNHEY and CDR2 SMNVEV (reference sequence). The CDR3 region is CASSLSPWTGELFF. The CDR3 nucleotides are TGTGCCAGCAGTTTATCCCCATGGACCGGGGAGCTGTTTTTT.

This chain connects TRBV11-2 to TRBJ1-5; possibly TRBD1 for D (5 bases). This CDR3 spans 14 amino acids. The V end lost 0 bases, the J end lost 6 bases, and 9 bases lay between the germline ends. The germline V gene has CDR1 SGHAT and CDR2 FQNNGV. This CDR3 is CASSLDGGGQPQHF. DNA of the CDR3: TGTGCCAGCAGCTTAGACGGGGGTGGTCAGCCCCAGCATTTT.

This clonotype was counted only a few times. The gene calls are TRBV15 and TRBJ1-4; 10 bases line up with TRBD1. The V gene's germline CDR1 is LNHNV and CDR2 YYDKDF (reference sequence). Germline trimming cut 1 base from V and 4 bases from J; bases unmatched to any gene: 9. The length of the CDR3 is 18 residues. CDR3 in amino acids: CATSRGVRQGAGNEKLFF. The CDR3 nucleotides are TGTGCCACCAGCAGAGGGGTTAGACAGGGGGCAGGTAATGAAAAACTGTTTTTT.

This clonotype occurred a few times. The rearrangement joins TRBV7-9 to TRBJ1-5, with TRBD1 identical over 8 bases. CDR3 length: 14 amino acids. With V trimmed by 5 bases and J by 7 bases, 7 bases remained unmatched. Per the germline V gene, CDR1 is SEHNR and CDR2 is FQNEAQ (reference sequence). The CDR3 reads CASSPMTGEQPQHF. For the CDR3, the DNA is TGTGCCAGCAGCCCTATGACAGGGGAACAGCCCCAGCATTTT. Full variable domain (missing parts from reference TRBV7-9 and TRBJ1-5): DTGVSQNPRHKITKRGQNVTFRCDPISEHNRLYWYRQTLGQGPEFLTYFQNEAQLEKSRLLSDRFSAERPKGSFSTLEIQRTEQGDSAMYLCASSPMTGEQPQHFGDGTRLSIL.

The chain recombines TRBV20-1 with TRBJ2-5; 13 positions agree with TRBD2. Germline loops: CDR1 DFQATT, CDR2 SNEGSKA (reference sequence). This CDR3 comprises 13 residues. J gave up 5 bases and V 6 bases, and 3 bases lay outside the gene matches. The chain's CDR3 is CSARGLAGETQYF. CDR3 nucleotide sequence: TGCAGTGCCAGGGGACTAGCGGGGGAGACCCAGTACTTC.

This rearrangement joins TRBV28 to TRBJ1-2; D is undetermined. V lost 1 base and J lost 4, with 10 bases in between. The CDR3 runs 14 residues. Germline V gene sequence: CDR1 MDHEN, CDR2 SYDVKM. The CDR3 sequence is CASSLLAFFYGYTF. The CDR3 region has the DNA TGTGCCAGCAGTTTATTGGCTTTCTTCTATGGCTACACCTTC.

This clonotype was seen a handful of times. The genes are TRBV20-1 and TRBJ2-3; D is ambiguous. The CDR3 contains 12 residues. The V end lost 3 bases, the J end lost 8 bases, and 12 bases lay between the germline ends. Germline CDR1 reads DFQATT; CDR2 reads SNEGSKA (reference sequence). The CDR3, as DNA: TGCAGTGCTAGGTATCCGGATACTACGCAGTATTTT. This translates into CSARYPDTTQYF.

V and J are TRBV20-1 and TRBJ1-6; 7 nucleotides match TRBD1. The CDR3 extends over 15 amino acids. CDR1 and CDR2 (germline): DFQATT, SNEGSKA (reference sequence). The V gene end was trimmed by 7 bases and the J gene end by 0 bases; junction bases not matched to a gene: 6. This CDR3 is CSVPGGSSYNSPLHF. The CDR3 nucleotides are TGCAGTGTCCCAGGGGGTAGCTCCTATAATTCACCCCTCCACTTT.

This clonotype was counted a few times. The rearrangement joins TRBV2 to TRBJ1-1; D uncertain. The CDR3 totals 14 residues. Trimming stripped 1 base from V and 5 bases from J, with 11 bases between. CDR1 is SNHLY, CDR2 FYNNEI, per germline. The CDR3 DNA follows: TGTGCCAGCAGTGAAGTCAGAGGGAATACTGAAGCTTTCTTT. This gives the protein CASSEVRGNTEAFF.

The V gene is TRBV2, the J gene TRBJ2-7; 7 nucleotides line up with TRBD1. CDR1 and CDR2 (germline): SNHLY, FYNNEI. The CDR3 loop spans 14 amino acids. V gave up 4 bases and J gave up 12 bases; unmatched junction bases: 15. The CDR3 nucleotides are TGTGCCAGCAGTGTCGGGGACAGTCCTACGACTGGGTACTTC. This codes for CASSVGDSPTTGYF.

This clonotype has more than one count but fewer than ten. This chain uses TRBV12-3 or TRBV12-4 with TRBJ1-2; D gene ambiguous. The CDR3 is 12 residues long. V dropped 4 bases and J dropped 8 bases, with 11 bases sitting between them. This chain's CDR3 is CASSYPMGGYTF. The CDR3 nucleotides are TGTGCCAGCAGTTACCCCATGGGGGGCTACACCTTC.

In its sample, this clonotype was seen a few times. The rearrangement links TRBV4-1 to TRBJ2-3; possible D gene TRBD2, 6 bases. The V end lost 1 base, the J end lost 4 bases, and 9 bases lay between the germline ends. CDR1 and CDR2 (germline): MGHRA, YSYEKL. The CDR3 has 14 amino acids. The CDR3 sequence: CASSQGRAADTQYF. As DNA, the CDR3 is TGCGCCAGCAGCCAAGGGAGGGCTGCAGATACGCAGTATTTT.

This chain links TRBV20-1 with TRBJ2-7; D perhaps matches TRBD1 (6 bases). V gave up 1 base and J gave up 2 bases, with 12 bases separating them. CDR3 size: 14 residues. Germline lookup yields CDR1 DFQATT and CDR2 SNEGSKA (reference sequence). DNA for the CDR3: TGCAGTGCTAGAGGGTTCGAGGGGGCCTACGAGCAGTACTTC. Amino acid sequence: CSARGFEGAYEQYF.